Listed below are T cell receptor beta chains from one sample, sequenced in a study of technical replicates of blood from several donors. Generated by immunoSEQ multiplex PCR, the TCRdb table keeps only in-frame clones and is missing some. This sample yields roughly 60,000 clones, of which roughly 89% are seen a single time; 4.8% belongs to the top ten. The sequenced sample was PBMCs. The receptors originated from a human donor in good health. Some clones in this sample may be carry-over from other donors' samples. CDR3s include the opening cysteine and the closing phenylalanine or tryptophan. The D gene is left open where the match is weak. The size of a clone is reported for some rows only, either as once, few or many, or as a class for expanded clones.

j_call	v_call	d_call	clone_size	cdr3_nt	cdr3_aa
TRBJ1-1	TRBV10-1	.	.	TGCGCCAGCAGTAGGGGGTTGAACACTGAAGCTTTCTTT	CASSRGLNTEAFF
TRBJ2-3	TRBV19	TRBD1	.	TGTGCCAGTAGTGCAGGGACAGTCACAGATACGCAGTATTTT	CASSAGTVTDTQYF
TRBJ2-7	TRBV30	.	.	TGTGCCTGGAGTGGAGAGGTTGGAGGCTACGAGCAGTACTTC	CAWSGEVGGYEQYF
TRBJ1-1	TRBV5-6	TRBD1	.	TGTGCCAGCATCCCGGGACTGACAGGGAAAGACACTGAAGCTTTCTTT	CASIPGLTGKDTEAFF
TRBJ2-3	TRBV5-4	TRBD2	once	TGTGCCAGCAGGTCGGGGGGTTCTGCGGATACGCAGTATTTT	CASRSGGSADTQYF
TRBJ2-1	TRBV18	.	.	TGTGCCAGCTCACCACGAGGTACCTACAATGAGCAGTTCTTC	CASSPRGTYNEQFF
TRBJ2-3	TRBV18	.	.	TGTGCCAGCTCACCATCCCCTAGTATGTCAGATACGCAGTATTTT	CASSPSPSMSDTQYF
TRBJ1-4	TRBV11-1	.	.	TGTGCCAGCAGCTCGACAGTTACTGAAAAACTGTTTTTT	CASSSTVTEKLFF
TRBJ1-1	TRBV21-1	.	.	TGTGCCAGCAGCAAATCAGAAGTGAACACTGAAGCTTTCTTT	CASSKSEVNTEAFF
TRBJ2-4	TRBV4-2	TRBD2	.	TGTGCCAGCAGCACCCGCTGGCGGGAGACGGATATAGCCAAAAACATTCAGTACTTC	CASSTRWRETDIAKNIQYF
TRBJ2-4	TRBV19	TRBD2	.	TGTGCCAGTAGTATACCCCATCTAGCGGGAGGTCAAAACATTCAGTACTTC	CASSIPHLAGGQNIQYF
TRBJ1-2	TRBV9	TRBD1	.	TGTGCCAGCAGCGTAGAAATGACAGGGCAGGGTGGCTACACCTTC	CASSVEMTGQGGYTF
TRBJ2-6	TRBV5-6	.	.	TGTGCCAGCAGCTTTCGGAGTCCAAGTCCTGGGGCCAACGTCCTGACTTTC	CASSFRSPSPGANVLTF
TRBJ2-3	TRBV5-1	.	.	TGCGCCAGCGCCTTTAGTGACGGGGGATTAGATACGCAGTATTTT	CASAFSDGGLDTQYF
TRBJ2-1	TRBV7-3	TRBD2	.	TGTGCCAGCAGCCGAGCGGGAGGGCCAGGTGAGCAGTTCTTC	CASSRAGGPGEQFF
TRBJ1-1	TRBV7-9	.	.	TGTGCCAGCAGCCCGGAGGGAGCCCGGGCTTTCTTT	CASSPEGARAFF
TRBJ1-2	TRBV29-1	TRBD1	once	TGCAGCGTTGAAAACAGGGGAAACTATGGCTACACCTTC	CSVENRGNYGYTF
TRBJ1-2	TRBV10-1	.	.	TGCGCCAGCAGGGGCATTAACTATGGCTACACCTTC	CASRGINYGYTF
TRBJ1-3	TRBV4-3	.	.	TGCGCCAGCAGCCAAGATCTCAGGGCTTCTGGAAACACCATATATTTT	CASSQDLRASGNTIYF
TRBJ1-2	TRBV6-5	.	.	TGTGCCAGCAGGCAATCCGAGGCAGCCTATGGCTACACCTTC	CASRQSEAAYGYTF
TRBJ2-2	TRBV7-9	.	.	TGTGCCATCAAGTACCCAGACAGTTCTCCCGGGGAGCTGTTTTTT	CAIKYPDSSPGELFF
TRBJ2-3	TRBV5-5	TRBD2	.	TGTGCCAGCAGCTCGCGACTAGCTGGGGCGGATACGCAGTATTTT	CASSSRLAGADTQYF
TRBJ1-4	TRBV12-5	.	.	TGTGCTAGTGGTTTGGATTCCAGAAGTAATGAAAAACTGTTTTTT	CASGLDSRSNEKLFF
TRBJ1-2	TRBV19	.	.	TGTGCCAGTAGTATAGATCTCGGCAGGGTCTATGGCTACACCTTC	CASSIDLGRVYGYTF
TRBJ1-1	TRBV5-1	.	.	TGCGCCAGCAGCTTTTCGGCAGGGAACACTGAAGCTTTCTTT	CASSFSAGNTEAFF
TRBJ2-7	TRBV30	TRBD2	.	TGTGCCTGGAGTGTACCCGGACTAGCGCCCTACTACGAGCAGTACTTC	CAWSVPGLAPYYEQYF
TRBJ2-7	TRBV4-2	TRBD1	.	TGTGCCAGCAGCCAAGGTACAGGGGACACCACCTACGAGCAGTACTTC	CASSQGTGDTTYEQYF
TRBJ2-1	TRBV7-9	TRBD1	.	TGTGCCAGCAGCCGCCCCGACAGGGGCTACGAGCAGTTCTTC	CASSRPDRGYEQFF